A single sample gave rise to the 21 T cell receptor beta chains below, sequenced in a study of radiotherapy plus CTLA-4 blockade in lung cancer. Repertoires were generated with immunoSEQ multiplex PCR, while TCRdb's copy carries only in-frame clones and drops some. The data hold 39,000 or so clones, with 70% to 75% observed a single time. The sequencing used peripheral blood, collected from a patient treated with radiotherapy plus ipilimumab. These receptors all stem from a human donor with non-small cell lung cancer who had stable disease on radiotherapy plus ipilimumab.

J is TRBJ2-2 and V is TRBV10-3; D possibly corresponds to TRBD1 (5 bases). The length of the CDR3 is 12 residues. Trimming took off 3 bases at V and 6 bases at J, with 5 bases between the two ends. Germline CDR1 is ENHRY and CDR2 is SYGVKD. The DNA of the CDR3 is TGTGCCATCAGTGACAGGGCCGGGGAGCTGTTTTTT. Protein sequence: CAISDRAGELFF.

This sequence joins TRBV7-8 and TRBJ1-4; D gene uncertain. V was shortened by 5 bases and J by 3 bases, with 16 bases between the two germline ends. The CDR3 covers 16 residues. The germline CDR1 and CDR2 sequences are SGHVS and FQNEAQ. CDR3 protein: CASSKERVRPNEKLFF. The CDR3 bases are TGTGCCAGCAGCAAGGAGAGGGTTCGACCTAATGAAAAACTGTTTTTT.

The gene calls are TRBV5-1 and TRBJ1-1; perhaps TRBD1 as D (5 bases). This CDR3 is built from 14 residues. Germline V gene lookup returns CDR1 SGHRS and CDR2 YFSETQ. V lost 4 bases to trimming and J lost 6 bases, with 16 bases between them. CDR3 DNA: TGCGCCAGCAGCACCGGGGGGAGTGAGGCTGAAGCTTTCTTT. As protein: CASSTGGSEAEAFF.

The V and J genes are TRBV7-8 and TRBJ2-5, with 9 bases lining up with TRBD2. Unmatched junction bases numbered 5, after V lost 4 bases and J lost 5 bases. This CDR3 has 14 amino acids. CDR1 SGHVS and CDR2 FQNEAQ come from the germline V gene. The CDR3 DNA reads as TGTGCCAGCAGCTCCCCCCTAGCGGGGGAGACCCAGTACTTC. This sequence encodes CASSSPLAGETQYF.

V and J are TRBV6-1 and TRBJ1-1; a possible D gene is TRBD1 (6 bases). The V gene lost 4 bases and the J gene lost 7 bases, with 13 bases spanning the gap. The CDR3 length is 13 residues. Looked up from germline, CDR1 is MNHNS and CDR2 is SASEGT. CDR3 region: CASSVGQLLEAFF. The CDR3 DNA reads as TGTGCCAGCAGTGTTGGACAGCTGCTTGAAGCTTTCTTT.

V gene TRBV27 combines with J gene TRBJ1-1; D is ambiguous. Germline CDR1 is MNHEY and CDR2 is SMNVEV (reference sequence). V gave up 0 bases and J gave up 1 base, with 9 bases separating them. The CDR3 is 15 residues long. CDR3 sequence: CASSLSGSGNTEAFF. CDR3 DNA: TGTGCCAGCAGTTTATCGGGGTCGGGGAACACTGAAGCTTTCTTT.

The chain carries TRBV7-8 and TRBJ1-1; TRBD1 matches 9 bases. The length of the CDR3 is 14 residues. Looked up from germline, CDR1 is SGHVS and CDR2 is FQNEAQ. Unmatched junction bases numbered 5, after V lost 5 bases and J lost 4 bases. The CDR3 DNA is TGTGCCAGCAGCGAGGGACAGGGTCGCACTGAAGCTTTCTTT. Its protein is CASSEGQGRTEAFF.

The CDR3 reads CASSVSGTTRPLHF. For the CDR3, the DNA is TGTGCCAGCAGTGTGAGTGGGACAACGCGACCCCTCCACTTT. The chain is built from TRBV6-1 and TRBJ1-6, with D tentatively TRBD1 (6 bases). The V gene's germline CDR1 is MNHNS and CDR2 SASEGT. The CDR3 loop spans 14 amino acids. Trimming pared 4 bases from V and 12 bases from J, leaving 16 bases between.

The chain uses TRBV25-1 and TRBJ2-7; 10 bases align to TRBD1. Germline CDR1 and CDR2: MGHDK and SYGVNS. V was pared by 5 bases and J by 12 bases, with 19 bases of the junction left unmatched. The CDR3 runs 16 residues. The CDR3 bases are TGTGCCAGCAGTCCTCCCGCAGGGACAGGGGTAGCGAGGCTGTACTTC. This gives the protein CASSPPAGTGVARLYF.

The rearrangement uses TRBV25-1 and TRBJ1-6; 9 bases line up with TRBD1. The CDR3 spans 15 residues. The ends lost 6 bases at V and 7 bases at J; junction bases unmatched: 7. Germline CDR1 is MGHDK and CDR2 is SYGVNS. The CDR3 reads CASRRPGTGNSPLHF. As DNA, the CDR3 is TGTGCCAGCAGGAGGCCTGGGACAGGGAATTCACCCCTCCACTTT.

This clone turned up a few times. V and J are TRBV6-6 and TRBJ1-1; D call uncertain. Deletions cut 8 bases from V and 2 bases from J, with 12 bases between. Per germline, CDR1 MNHNY and CDR2 SVGAGI (reference sequence). This CDR3 is 13 amino acids long. The CDR3, as DNA: TGTGCCAGCTATTATCGGGAAAACACTGAAGCTTTCTTT. This encodes CASYYRENTEAFF.

The chain has TRBV25-1 and TRBJ2-6; 10 bases map to TRBD1. This CDR3 is 16 amino acids long. Germline trimming cut 5 bases from V and 3 bases from J; bases unmatched to any gene: 4. Germline V gene lookup returns CDR1 MGHDK and CDR2 SYGVNS. Written as DNA, the CDR3 is TGTGCCAGCAGTATCGGGGACAGGGGTGGGGCCAACGTCCTGACTTTC. It encodes CASSIGDRGGANVLTF.

The V gene is TRBV6-5, the J gene TRBJ2-5, with D possibly being TRBD2 (7 bases). This CDR3 has 15 amino acids. CDR1 and CDR2 (germline): MNHEY, SVGAGI. With 1 base removed from V and 5 bases from J, the gap between germline ends came to 14 bases. The CDR3 region has the DNA TGTGCCAGCAGTTACTGGGGGGCGGGGGAGGAGACCCAGTACTTC. It encodes CASSYWGAGEETQYF.

The CDR3 DNA reads TGTGCCAGCAGGGAGACAGGGGATACGGTCGGAGCTTTCTTT. Protein sequence: CASRETGDTVGAFF. The chain recombines TRBV6-1 with TRBJ1-1; 8 bases are shared with TRBD1. The CDR3 totals 14 residues. The ends lost 6 bases at V and 10 bases at J; junction bases unmatched: 13. The germline CDR1 and CDR2 sequences are MNHNS and SASEGT.

The chain employs TRBV5-1 and TRBJ2-5; D is possibly TRBD1 (6 bases). Germline V gene sequence: CDR1 SGHRS, CDR2 YFSETQ. The V end was cut by 0 bases, the J end by 1 base, with 10 bases between. The CDR3 is 15 residues long. CDR3 bases: TGCGCCAGCAGCTTGGCTCAGGGGCCCCAAGAGACCCAGTACTTC. Its protein is CASSLAQGPQETQYF.

This rearrangement joins TRBV5-1 to TRBJ2-5; D might be TRBD1 (6 bases). The CDR3 totals 15 residues. The V and J ends lost 7 bases and 4 bases respectively, with 20 bases between them. CDR1 and CDR2 (germline): SGHRS, YFSETQ. The CDR3 spells CASCTGAGVVETQYF. The CDR3 bases are TGCGCCAGCTGTACAGGAGCAGGGGTGGTAGAGACCCAGTACTTC.

The chain employs TRBV7-9 and TRBJ2-5; no firm D call. The CDR3 totals 13 residues. From germline, CDR1 is SEHNR and CDR2 FQNEAQ (reference sequence). V gave up 5 bases and J gave up 3 bases, with 10 bases separating them. The CDR3 DNA reads TGTGCCAGCAGCCCGATTACGAAAGAGACCCAGTACTTC. It specifies CASSPITKETQYF.

The chain uses TRBV2 and TRBJ2-3; 9 bases map to TRBD1. Per the germline V gene, CDR1 is SNHLY and CDR2 is FYNNEI. The J segment lost 4 bases and the V segment lost 6 bases, leaving 2 bases of the junction unmatched. There are 13 residues in the CDR3. CDR3 sequence reads: CASRQGAADTQYF. CDR3 DNA sequence: TGTGCCAGCAGACAGGGGGCCGCAGATACGCAGTATTTT.

V and J are TRBV5-6 and TRBJ2-5; 8 nucleotides match TRBD2. The germline V gene has CDR1 SGHDT and CDR2 YYEEEE. The CDR3 extends over 16 amino acids. Trimming at V came to 3 bases and at J to 4 bases, leaving 11 bases not matched to a gene. The CDR3 sequence is CASSWRRTSLGETQYF. CDR3 in DNA: TGTGCCAGCAGCTGGCGACGGACTAGCCTTGGAGAGACCCAGTACTTC.

The V and J genes are TRBV10-3 and TRBJ1-1; D gene unclear. The germline gives CDR1 ENHRY, CDR2 SYGVKD. CDR3 length equals 13 residues. Trimming pared 3 bases from V and 6 bases from J, leaving 11 bases between. The CDR3 DNA follows: TGTGCCATCAGTGACAGAAAGGAGGCTGAAGCTTTCTTT. It yields the protein CAISDRKEAEAFF.

This clone was observed once. V is TRBV5-1 and J is TRBJ1-1; D possibly corresponds to TRBD1 (6 bases). Deletions cut 3 bases from V and 3 bases from J, with 12 bases between. CDR1 SGHRS and CDR2 YFSETQ come from the germline V gene. The CDR3 contains 14 residues. CDR3 protein: CASSSRGGDTEAFF. CDR3 in DNA: TGCGCCAGCAGCTCCAGGGGTGGGGACACTGAAGCTTTCTTT. The variable domain in full, completed from reference TRBV5-1 and TRBJ1-1, reads KAGVTQTPRYLIKTRGQQVTLSCSPISGHRSVSWYQQTPGQGLQFLFEYFSETQRNKGNFPGRFSGRQFSNSRSEMNVSTLELGDSALYLCASSSRGGDTEAFFGQGTRLTVV.